One TCR beta chain is described in this entry. The data were obtained in a study of glioma-infiltrating T cells after dendritic cell vaccination. The V end was cut by 0 bases, the J end by 5 bases, with 14 bases between. Germline V gene lookup returns CDR1 LNHNV and CDR2 YYDKDF (reference sequence). The CDR3 has 15 amino acids. Sequencing used immunoSEQ multiplex PCR; TCRdb keeps in-frame clones, though not all of them. This table holds fewer than 40,000 clones, roughly 90% found once. The sequenced sample was blood, obtained before dendritic cell vaccination. The V call is TRBV15, the J call TRBJ2-7, with D maybe TRBD1 (6 bases). The origin of this receptor is a human donor with glioblastoma. CDR3 sequence reads: CATSREFGTGNEQYF. Here the CDR3 DNA reads TGTGCCACCAGCAGAGAATTTGGAACAGGGAACGAGCAGTACTTC. The full variable domain, rest sourced from reference TRBV15 and TRBJ2-7, is DAMVIQNPRYQVTQFGKPVTLSCSQTLNHNVMYWYQQKSSQAPKLLFHYYDKDFNNEADTPDNFQSRRPNTSFCFLDIRSPGLGDTAMYLCATSREFGTGNEQYFGPGTRLTVT.